The present TCR beta chain was sequenced within a study of blood T cell repertoires in COVID-19. Individuals drawn from approximately 26 US areas were roughly 18 to 95 years old. Clinical history reported by participants formed the basis on which cohorts were assigned. Original handling: How many nucleated cells were present was estimated from reference gene primer amplification. The assay was immunoSEQ multiplex PCR, and TCRdb's table has in-frame clones only and misses some. From that table come the V and J calls and clone size; the DNA was used to work out D and trimming. The sample holds about 300,000 clones, approximately 84% seen once. Germline assignment: CDR1 SGHDN and CDR2 FVKESK. V lost 0 bases to trimming and J lost 6 bases; unmatched junction nucleotides: 8. The CDR3 has 15 amino acids.

The receptor was derived from a man younger than 45 who had recovered from COVID-19. V is TRBV14 and J is TRBJ2-7; TRBD2 matches at 7 bases. Sequencing was done on a sample of PBMCs or T cells enriched from blood (not recorded which). The CDR3 loop reads CASSQEWGGPVEQYF. DNA of the CDR3: TGTGCCAGCAGCCAAGAGTGGGGGGGTCCGGTCGAGCAGTACTTC. The full variable domain, in which reference TRBV14 and TRBJ2-7 provide the parts outside the CDR3, is EAGVTQFPSHSVIEKGQTVTLRCDPISGHDNLYWYRRVMGKEIKFLLHFVKESKQDESGMPNNRFLAERTGGTYSTLKVQPAELEDSGVYFCASSQEWGGPVEQYFGPGTRLTVT.